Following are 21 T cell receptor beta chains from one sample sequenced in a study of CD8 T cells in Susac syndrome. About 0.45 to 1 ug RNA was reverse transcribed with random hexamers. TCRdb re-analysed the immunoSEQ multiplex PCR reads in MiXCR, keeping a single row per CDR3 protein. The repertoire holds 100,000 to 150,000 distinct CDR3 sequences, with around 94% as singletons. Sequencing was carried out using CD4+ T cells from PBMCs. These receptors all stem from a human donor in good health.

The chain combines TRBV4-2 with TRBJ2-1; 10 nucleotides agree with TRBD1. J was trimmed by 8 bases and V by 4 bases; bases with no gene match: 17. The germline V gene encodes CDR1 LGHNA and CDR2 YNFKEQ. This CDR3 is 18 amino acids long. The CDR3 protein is CASSRPSKRDRGGYEQFF. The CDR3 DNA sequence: TGTGCCAGCAGCCGGCCCTCTAAACGGGACAGGGGCGGCTATGAGCAGTTCTTC.

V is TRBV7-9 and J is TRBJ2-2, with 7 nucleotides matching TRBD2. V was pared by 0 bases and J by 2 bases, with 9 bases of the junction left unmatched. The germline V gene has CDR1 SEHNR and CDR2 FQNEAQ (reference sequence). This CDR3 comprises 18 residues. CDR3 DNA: TGTGCCAGCAGCTTAGCGTACAGTGGCGGGAGAAACACCGGGGAGCTGTTTTTT. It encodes CASSLAYSGGRNTGELFF.

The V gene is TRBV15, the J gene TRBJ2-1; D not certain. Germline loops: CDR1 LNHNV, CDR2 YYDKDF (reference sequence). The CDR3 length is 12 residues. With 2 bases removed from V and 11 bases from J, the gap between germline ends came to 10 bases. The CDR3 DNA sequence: TGTGCCACCAGCAGACTTCCGGGCCAGCAGTTCTTC. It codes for CATSRLPGQQFF.

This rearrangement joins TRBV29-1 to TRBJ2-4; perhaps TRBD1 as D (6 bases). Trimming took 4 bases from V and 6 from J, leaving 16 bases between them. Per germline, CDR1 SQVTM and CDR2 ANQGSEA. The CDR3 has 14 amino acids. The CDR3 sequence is CSVGHSGQINIQYF. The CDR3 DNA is TGCAGCGTTGGGCACTCTGGACAGATAAACATTCAGTACTTC.

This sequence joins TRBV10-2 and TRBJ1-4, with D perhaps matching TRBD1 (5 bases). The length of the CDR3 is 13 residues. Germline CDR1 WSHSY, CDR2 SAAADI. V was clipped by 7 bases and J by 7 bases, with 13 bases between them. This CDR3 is CASKGPGPEKLFF. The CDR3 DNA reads TGCGCCAGCAAGGGTCCGGGACCTGAAAAACTGTTTTTT.

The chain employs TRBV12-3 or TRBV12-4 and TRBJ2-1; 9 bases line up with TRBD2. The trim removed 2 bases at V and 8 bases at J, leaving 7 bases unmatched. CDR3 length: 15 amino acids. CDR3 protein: CASSLKQGGGDEQFF. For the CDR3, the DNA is TGTGCCAGCAGTTTAAAGCAGGGCGGGGGGGATGAGCAGTTCTTC.

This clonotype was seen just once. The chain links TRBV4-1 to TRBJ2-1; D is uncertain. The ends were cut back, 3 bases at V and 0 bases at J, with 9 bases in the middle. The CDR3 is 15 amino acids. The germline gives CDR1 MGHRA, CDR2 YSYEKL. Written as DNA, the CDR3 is TGCGCCAGCAGCCAGTACGTTGGCTCCTACAATGAGCAGTTCTTC. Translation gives CASSQYVGSYNEQFF.

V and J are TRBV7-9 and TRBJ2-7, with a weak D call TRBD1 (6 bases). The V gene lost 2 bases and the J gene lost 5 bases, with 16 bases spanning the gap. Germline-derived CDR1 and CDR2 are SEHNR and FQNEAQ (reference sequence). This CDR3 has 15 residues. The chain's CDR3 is CASSLKYRQGNEQYF. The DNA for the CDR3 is TGTGCCAGCAGCTTAAAGTACCGCCAGGGGAACGAGCAGTACTTC.

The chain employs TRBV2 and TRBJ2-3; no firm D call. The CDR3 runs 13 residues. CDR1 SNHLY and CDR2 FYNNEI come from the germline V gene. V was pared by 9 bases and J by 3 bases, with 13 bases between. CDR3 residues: CASCVRGTDTQYF. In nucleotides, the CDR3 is TGTGCCAGTTGTGTCAGAGGTACAGATACGCAGTATTTT. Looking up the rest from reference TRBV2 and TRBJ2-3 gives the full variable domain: EPEVTQTPSHQVTQMGQEVILRCVPISNHLYFYWYRQILGQKVEFLVSFYNNEISEKSEIFDDQFSVERPDGSNFTLKIRSTKLEDSAMYFCASCVRGTDTQYFGPGTRLTVL.

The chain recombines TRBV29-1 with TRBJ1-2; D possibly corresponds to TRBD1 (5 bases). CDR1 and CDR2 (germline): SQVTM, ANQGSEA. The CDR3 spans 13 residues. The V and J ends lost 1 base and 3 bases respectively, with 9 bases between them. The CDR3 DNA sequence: TGCAGCGTTGAAGGTCCCAGGGACTATGGCTACACCTTC. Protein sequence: CSVEGPRDYGYTF.

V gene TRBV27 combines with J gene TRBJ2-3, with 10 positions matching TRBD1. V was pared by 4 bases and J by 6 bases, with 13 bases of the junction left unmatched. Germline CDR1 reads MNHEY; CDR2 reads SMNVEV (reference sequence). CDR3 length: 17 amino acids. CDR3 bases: TGTGCCAGCAGTTCCCCTCGGGACAGGGGTTCTAGTGATACGCAGTATTTT. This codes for CASSSPRDRGSSDTQYF.

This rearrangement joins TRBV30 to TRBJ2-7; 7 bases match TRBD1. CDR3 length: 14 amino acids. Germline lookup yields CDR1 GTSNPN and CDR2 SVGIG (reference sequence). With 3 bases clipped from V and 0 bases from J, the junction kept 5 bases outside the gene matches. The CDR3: CAWRQRGLSYEQYF. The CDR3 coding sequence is TGTGCCTGGAGGCAGAGGGGGCTCTCCTACGAGCAGTACTTC.

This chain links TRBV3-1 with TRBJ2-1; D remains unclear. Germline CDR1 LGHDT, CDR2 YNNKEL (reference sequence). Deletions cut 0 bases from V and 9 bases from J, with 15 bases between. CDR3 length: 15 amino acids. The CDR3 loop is CASSQDPRDISEQFF. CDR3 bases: TGTGCCAGCAGCCAAGATCCCCGAGACATCAGTGAGCAGTTCTTC.

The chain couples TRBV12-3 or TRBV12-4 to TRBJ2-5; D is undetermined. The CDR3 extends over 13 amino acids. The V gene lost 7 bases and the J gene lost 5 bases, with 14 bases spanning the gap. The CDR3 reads CASTVGGSETQYF. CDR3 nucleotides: TGTGCCAGCACCGTCGGTGGGTCGGAGACCCAGTACTTC.

The CDR3 nucleotides read TGTGCCAGCAGTGTTGACAGGAGAGGGACAGATACGCAGTATTTT. Its protein is CASSVDRRGTDTQYF. The chain recombines TRBV12-3 or TRBV12-4 with TRBJ2-3; perhaps TRBD1 as D (6 bases). The germline V and J ends were trimmed by 5 bases and 3 bases, with 15 bases remaining between them. The CDR3 is 15 residues long.

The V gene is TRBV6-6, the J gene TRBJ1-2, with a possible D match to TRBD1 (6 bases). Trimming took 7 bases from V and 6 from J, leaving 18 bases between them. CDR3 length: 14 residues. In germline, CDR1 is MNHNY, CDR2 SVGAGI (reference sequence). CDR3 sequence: CASKRGFEDNGYTF. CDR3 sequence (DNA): TGTGCCAGCAAGAGGGGGTTCGAGGATAATGGCTACACCTTC.

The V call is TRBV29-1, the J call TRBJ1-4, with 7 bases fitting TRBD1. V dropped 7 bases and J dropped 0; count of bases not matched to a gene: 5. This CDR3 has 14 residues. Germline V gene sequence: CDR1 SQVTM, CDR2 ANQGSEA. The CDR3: CSGLTGATNEKLFF. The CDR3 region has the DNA TGCAGCGGACTAACAGGGGCAACTAATGAAAAACTGTTTTTT. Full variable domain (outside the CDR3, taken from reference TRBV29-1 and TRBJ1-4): SAVISQKPSRDICQRGTSLTIQCQVDSQVTMMFWYRQQPGQSLTLIATANQGSEATYESGFVIDKFPISRPNLTFSTLTVSNMSPEDSSIYLCSGLTGATNEKLFFGSGTQLSVL.

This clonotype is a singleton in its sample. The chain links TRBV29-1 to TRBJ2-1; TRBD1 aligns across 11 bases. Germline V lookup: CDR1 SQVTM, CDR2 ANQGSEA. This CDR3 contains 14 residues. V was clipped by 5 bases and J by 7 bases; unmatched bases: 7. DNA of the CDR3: TGCAGCGTTTCAAAAGGGACAGGGGGGAATGAGCAGTTCTTC. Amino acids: CSVSKGTGGNEQFF.

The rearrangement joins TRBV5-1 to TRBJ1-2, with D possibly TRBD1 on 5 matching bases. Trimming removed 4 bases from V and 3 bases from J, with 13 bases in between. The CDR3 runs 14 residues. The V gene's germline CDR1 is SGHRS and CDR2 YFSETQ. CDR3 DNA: TGCGCCAGCAGCGGAGGGGATTCCTACTATGGCTACACCTTC. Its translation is CASSGGDSYYGYTF.

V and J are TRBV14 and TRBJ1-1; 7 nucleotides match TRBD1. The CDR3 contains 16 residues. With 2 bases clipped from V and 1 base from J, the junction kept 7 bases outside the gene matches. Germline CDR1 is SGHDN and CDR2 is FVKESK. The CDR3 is CASSQQPGQTNTEAFF. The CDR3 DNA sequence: TGTGCCAGCAGCCAACAACCGGGACAGACGAACACTGAAGCTTTCTTT.

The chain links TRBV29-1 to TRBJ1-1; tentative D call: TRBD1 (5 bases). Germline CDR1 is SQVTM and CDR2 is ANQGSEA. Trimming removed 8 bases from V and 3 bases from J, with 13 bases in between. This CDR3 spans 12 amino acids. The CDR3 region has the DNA TGCAGCAGTGCAGGGCTCGACACTGAAGCTTTCTTT. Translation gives CSSAGLDTEAFF. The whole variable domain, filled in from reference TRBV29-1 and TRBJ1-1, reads SAVISQKPSRDICQRGTSLTIQCQVDSQVTMMFWYRQQPGQSLTLIATANQGSEATYESGFVIDKFPISRPNLTFSTLTVSNMSPEDSSIYLCSSAGLDTEAFFGQGTRLTVV.